The clone carrying this TCR beta chain has more than one count but fewer than ten. Its antigen is not known. Germline CDR1 LNHDA, CDR2 SQIVND (reference sequence). This CDR3 has 13 amino acids. Trimming took 5 bases from V and 4 from J, leaving 11 bases between them. The sample belongs to a study of vaccination effects on CD4 cells after COVID-19. About the study: In the ViraFEST assay, antigen-specific CD4+ clonotypes were identified by expansion after peptide-pool stimulation. Study-wide points: The study found marked clonal contraction of infection- and vaccine-induced clones late after vaccination.

The table came from immunoSEQ multiplex PCR; TCRdb's copy has only in-frame clones and leaves some out. The profile shows under 55,000 clones, 60% to 75% of them singletons. Investigators separated out CD4+ T cells once approximately 10 days of culture had passed. Each participant was administered two doses of either the BNT162b2 or the mRNA-1273 vaccine. Cultures got half-medium changes with IL-2 on days 3 and 7. The starting material was CD4+ T cells from PBMCs cultured without peptide, obtained after COVID-19 vaccination. This rearrangement joins TRBV19 to TRBJ1-2, with D perhaps matching TRBD1 (5 bases). This clonotype was obtained from a human donor who received a COVID-19 vaccine. The CDR3 DNA reads as TGTGCCAGTAGTGGGGGAGAGAGCTATGGCTACACCTTC. Translating it yields CASSGGESYGYTF.